The 22 T cell receptor beta chains given below trace back to one sample, sequenced in a study of cytomegalovirus exposure and HLA in healthy donors. The PCR contained 60 Vbeta and 13 Jbeta primers. The table came from immunoSEQ multiplex PCR; TCRdb's copy has only in-frame clones and leaves some out. This table has around 110,000 clones, around 69% appearing once. The sequencing sample was made of PBMCs. The source is a woman in her forties in good health and CMV-seropositive.

The V call is TRBV4-1, the J call TRBJ2-7; no reliable D call. CDR1 and CDR2 (germline): MGHRA, YSYEKL. The CDR3 runs to 15 residues. V was trimmed by 3 bases and J by 0 bases, leaving 12 bases between them. CDR3 protein: CASSHSAASSYEQYF. DNA of the CDR3: TGCGCCAGCAGCCACTCGGCAGCGAGCTCCTACGAGCAGTACTTC.

This chain connects TRBV2 to TRBJ1-2; tentatively, D is TRBD1 (6 bases). The CDR3 runs 12 residues. CDR1 and CDR2 from the germline V gene are SNHLY and FYNNEI. V gave up 10 bases and J gave up 8 bases, with 17 bases separating them. CDR3 bases: TGTGCCACTCCCCGAGCAGGGGAAGGCTACACCTTC. Amino acid sequence: CATPRAGEGYTF.

The chain links TRBV4-1 to TRBJ1-1; D remains ambiguous. V was pared by 1 base and J by 3 bases, with 15 bases between. The CDR3 contains 16 residues. Germline V CDR1 and CDR2: MGHRA, YSYEKL. As DNA, the CDR3 is TGCGCCAGCAGCCAAGGCGGAGCGTCTCCCTACACTGAAGCTTTCTTT. Its protein is CASSQGGASPYTEAFF.

The chain is built from TRBV2 and TRBJ1-5; perhaps TRBD1 as D (5 bases). The CDR3 runs to 14 residues. Germline-derived CDR1 and CDR2 are SNHLY and FYNNEI. V gave up 3 bases and J gave up 0 bases, with 6 bases separating them. For the CDR3, the DNA is TGTGCCAGCAGTGACAGGGATAGCAATCAGCCCCAGCATTTT. Translating it yields CASSDRDSNQPQHF.

This rearrangement joins TRBV18 to TRBJ2-3; maybe TRBD2 (5 bases). Germline V gene lookup returns CDR1 KGHSH and CDR2 LQKENI. V lost 2 bases and J 0 bases, leaving 12 bases between the germline ends. This CDR3 region has 16 residues. The CDR3 reads CASSPYLSGSTDTQYF. The CDR3 DNA reads as TGTGCCAGCTCACCATATCTGAGCGGTAGCACAGATACGCAGTATTTT.

The rearrangement links TRBV25-1 to TRBJ2-5, with D possibly being TRBD2 (6 bases). Per germline, CDR1 MGHDK and CDR2 SYGVNS. The CDR3 consists of 18 residues. With 7 bases removed from V and 5 bases from J, the gap between germline ends came to 29 bases. CDR3 residues: CASKKLSRDSTFGETQYF. CDR3 bases: TGTGCCAGCAAAAAGTTGTCCCGGGACTCAACTTTTGGGGAGACCCAGTACTTC.

This chain joins TRBV6-5 and TRBJ1-5; tentative D call: TRBD1 (5 bases). V lost 5 bases, J lost 6 bases, and 17 bases lay in between. The CDR3 has 15 amino acids. Germline values: CDR1 MNHEY, CDR2 SVGAGI. This CDR3 is CASSRSQQGGQPQHF. For the CDR3, the DNA is TGTGCCAGCAGTCGATCGCAGCAGGGAGGTCAGCCCCAGCATTTT.

This chain connects TRBV5-1 to TRBJ2-1; D may be TRBD2 (7 bases). Trimming removed 3 bases from V and 4 bases from J, with 17 bases in between. CDR3 length: 16 residues. Germline V gene sequence: CDR1 SGHRS, CDR2 YFSETQ. CDR3 in amino acids: CASSWGGRTTYNEQFF. CDR3 coding DNA: TGCGCCAGCAGCTGGGGGGGGCGGACCACTTACAATGAGCAGTTCTTC. The whole variable domain, remainder taken from reference TRBV5-1 and TRBJ2-1, is KAGVTQTPRYLIKTRGQQVTLSCSPISGHRSVSWYQQTPGQGLQFLFEYFSETQRNKGNFPGRFSGRQFSNSRSEMNVSTLELGDSALYLCASSWGGRTTYNEQFFGPGTRLTVL.

This chain joins TRBV7-6 and TRBJ2-1; D may be TRBD1 (6 bases). Trimming stripped 4 bases from V and 4 bases from J, with 14 bases between. This CDR3 comprises 15 residues. Germline assignment: CDR1 SGHVS and CDR2 FNYEAQ. The CDR3: CASSSTSTGYNEQFF. CDR3 DNA sequence: TGTGCCAGCAGCTCAACTTCGACAGGATACAATGAGCAGTTCTTC.

The rearrangement uses TRBV9 and TRBJ1-3; D gene uncertain. The ends were cut back, 1 base at V and 2 bases at J, with 4 bases in the middle. The CDR3 spans 13 residues. In germline, CDR1 is SGDLS, CDR2 YYNGEE. The CDR3 nucleotides are TGTGCCAGCAGCGTAAGAGCTGGAAACACCATATATTTT. Translated: CASSVRAGNTIYF.

The rearrangement uses TRBV5-1 and TRBJ1-2; 9 nucleotides line up with TRBD1. J was trimmed by 3 bases and V by 4 bases; bases with no gene match: 4. CDR3 size: 14 residues. The germline V gene has CDR1 SGHRS and CDR2 YFSETQ. In DNA, the CDR3 is TGCGCCAGCAGCAGGGACAGGGCCGACTATGGCTACACCTTC. This sequence encodes CASSRDRADYGYTF.

The chain combines TRBV19 with TRBJ2-7; TRBD2 might be the D (6 bases). CDR1 and CDR2 (germline): LNHDA, SQIVND (reference sequence). V dropped 3 bases and J dropped 3 bases, with 24 bases sitting between them. The length of the CDR3 is 18 residues. CDR3 nucleotide sequence: TGTGCCAGTAGTATTGGGGGAGGTGTGCCAGTTACCCTCTACGAGCAGTACTTC. It translates to CASSIGGGVPVTLYEQYF. The entire variable domain, with the rest obtained from reference TRBV19 and TRBJ2-7, is as follows: DGGITQSPKYLFRKEGQNVTLSCEQNLNHDAMYWYRQDPGQGLRLIYYSQIVNDFQKGDIAEGYSVSREKKESFPLTVTSAQKNPTAFYLCASSIGGGVPVTLYEQYFGPGTRLTVT.

The chain is built from TRBV30 and TRBJ2-1; D perhaps matches TRBD2 (5 bases). The V end was cut by 2 bases, the J end by 7 bases, with 12 bases between. Germline loops: CDR1 GTSNPN, CDR2 SVGIG (reference sequence). The CDR3 length is 13 residues. This chain's CDR3 is CAWSMDWKNEQFF. The CDR3, as DNA: TGTGCCTGGAGTATGGACTGGAAGAATGAGCAGTTCTTC.

The chain couples TRBV29-1 to TRBJ1-2, with TRBD1 matching over 7 bases. The CDR3 extends over 14 amino acids. V trimming: 2 bases; J trimming: 7 bases; junction bases outside the gene matches: 10. Germline CDR1 and CDR2: SQVTM and ANQGSEA. Here the CDR3 reads CSVESADRAVGYTF. Written as DNA, the CDR3 is TGCAGCGTTGAATCCGCAGACAGGGCTGTTGGCTACACCTTC.

This chain joins TRBV28 and TRBJ2-5, with a possible D match to TRBD2 (5 bases). Germline loops: CDR1 MDHEN, CDR2 SYDVKM. Trimming shortened V by 4 bases and J by 1 base, and 19 bases separated the two germline ends. The CDR3 has 17 residues. In nucleotides, the CDR3 is TGTGCCAGCAGTTCCCCAGCGGACTCACGTTCCCAAGAGACCCAGTACTTC. Its protein is CASSSPADSRSQETQYF.

The chain uses TRBV15 and TRBJ1-1, with a weak D call TRBD1 (6 bases). Germline lookup yields CDR1 LNHNV and CDR2 YYDKDF (reference sequence). Trimming cost V 1 base and J 5 bases, with 14 bases left between them. The CDR3 has 15 amino acids. In DNA form, the CDR3 reads TGTGCCACCAGCAGAGGGGGGCAGGGGATGACTGAAGCTTTCTTT. Translating it yields CATSRGGQGMTEAFF.

The V gene is TRBV5-5, the J gene TRBJ2-4, with TRBD1 matching 7 bases. Trimming cost V 4 bases and J 7 bases; bases outside gene matches: 2. The CDR3 is made up of 12 amino acids. Germline-derived CDR1 and CDR2 are SGHKS and YYEKEE (reference sequence). The DNA of the CDR3 is TGTGCCAGCAGCATACAGGGGAACATTCAGTACTTC. Protein product: CASSIQGNIQYF. The full variable domain, completed using reference TRBV5-5 and TRBJ2-4, is DAGVTQSPTHLIKTRGQQVTLRCSPISGHKSVSWYQQVLGQGPQFIFQYYEKEERGRGNFPDRFSARQFPNYSSELNVNALLLGDSALYLCASSIQGNIQYFGAGTRLSVL.

This chain links TRBV5-1 with TRBJ2-2, with 11 bases aligning to TRBD2. After removal of 4 bases from V and 3 bases from J, the junction contained 5 bases not matched to a gene. The CDR3 runs 16 residues. The germline V gene encodes CDR1 SGHRS and CDR2 YFSETQ. In DNA form, the CDR3 reads TGCGCCAGCAGCCCACTAGCGGGAGACGACACCGGGGAGCTGTTTTTT. It is translated as CASSPLAGDDTGELFF.

The gene calls are TRBV27 and TRBJ2-7; TRBD2 matches at 8 bases. This CDR3 has 15 residues. The germline V gene has CDR1 MNHEY and CDR2 SMNVEV (reference sequence). The V gene end was trimmed by 5 bases and the J gene end by 4 bases; junction bases not matched to a gene: 10. The CDR3 loop reads CASSTPLSGSYEQYF. For the CDR3, the DNA is TGTGCCAGCAGTACTCCTCTCAGCGGGAGTTACGAGCAGTACTTC.

CDR3 coding DNA: TGTGCCAGCAGTTACTCGACTCAGGGGGACACTGAAGCTTTCTTT. It specifies CASSYSTQGDTEAFF. This chain uses TRBV6-5 with TRBJ1-1; 7 nucleotides match TRBD1. CDR3 length: 15 residues. V dropped 0 bases and J dropped 3; count of bases not matched to a gene: 4. Germline values: CDR1 MNHEY, CDR2 SVGAGI.

The CDR3 spells CASRPGLAGGSYETQYF. In DNA, the CDR3 is TGTGCCAGCAGACCGGGACTAGCGGGGGGATCGTATGAGACCCAGTACTTC. The chain couples TRBV5-6 to TRBJ2-5, with 15 bases lining up with TRBD2. There are 17 residues in the CDR3. The V and J ends lost 5 bases and 5 bases, in that order; junction bases with no gene match: 10. CDR1 and CDR2 (germline): SGHDT, YYEEEE.

Concerning this clone: A read error may account for a junction end that differs from germline. The V call is TRBV7-7, the J call TRBJ2-7; 10 positions agree with TRBD1. CDR3 size: 13 residues. The germline V gene has CDR1 SSHAT and CDR2 FNYEAQ (reference sequence). As DNA, the CDR3 is TGTGCTAGCAGCCCCGACAGGGGGCGAGAGCAGTACTTC. Its protein product is CASSPDRGREQYF.